These T cell receptor beta chains were read from a single sample in a study of T cells in Graves' hyperthyroidism and ophthalmopathy. TCRdb reprocessed the multiplex PCR reads with MiXCR, giving one entry per CDR3 protein. The sample holds around 240,000 distinct CDR3 sequences; roughly 17% are singletons and the top ten take approximately 30%. Sequenced input: blood. These receptors were obtained from a woman aged 18-30 years with Graves' ophthalmopathy. The CDR3 runs from the conserved cysteine through the conserved F or W. Fields, in order: clone size, J gene, V gene, D gene, CDR3 DNA, CDR3 protein. A D gene is named only where the DNA matches it firmly. Not every row has a clone size; where given, it reads once, few, many or a size class.

clone size: many
J gene: TRBJ1-4
V gene: TRBV2
D gene: NA
CDR3 DNA: TGTGCCAGCAGTGAGGGGGCCTCTAATGAAAAACTGTTTTTT
CDR3 protein: CASSEGASNEKLFF

clone size: few
J gene: TRBJ2-5
V gene: TRBV4-3
D gene: TRBD1
CDR3 DNA: TGCGCCAGCAGCCAAGATCGAGGGACAGGGGGCGAGACCCAGTACTTC
CDR3 protein: CASSQDRGTGGETQYF

clone size: many
J gene: TRBJ1-1
V gene: TRBV12-3/TRBV12-4
D gene: NA
CDR3 DNA: TGTGCCAGCAGTCGGCAGGGGCTGAACACTGAAGCTTTCTTT
CDR3 protein: CASSRQGLNTEAFF

clone size: many
J gene: TRBJ2-7
V gene: TRBV20-1
D gene: TRBD2
CDR3 DNA: TGCAGTGCTAGAGCCAGCGGGAGTTACGCCTACGAGCAGTACTTC
CDR3 protein: CSARASGSYAYEQYF

clone size: many
J gene: TRBJ2-3
V gene: TRBV5-5
D gene: TRBD2
CDR3 DNA: TGTGCCAGCACGACTAATGCCGCGGGAGTTTCTACAGATACGCAGTATTTT
CDR3 protein: CASTTNAAGVSTDTQYF

clone size: many
J gene: TRBJ2-3
V gene: TRBV18
D gene: TRBD1
CDR3 DNA: TGTGCCAGCTCACCACAGGTGACAGGGTCCGATACGCAGTATTTT
CDR3 protein: CASSPQVTGSDTQYF

clone size: NA
J gene: TRBJ2-3
V gene: TRBV7-9
D gene: NA
CDR3 DNA: TGTGCCAGCAGCAGAAGCGGGAGCACAGATACGCAGTATTTT
CDR3 protein: CASSRSGSTDTQYF

clone size: many
J gene: TRBJ2-2
V gene: TRBV12-3/TRBV12-4
D gene: NA
CDR3 DNA: TGTGCCAGCAGTGCTGGGTACACCGGGGAGCTGTTTTTT
CDR3 protein: CASSAGYTGELFF

clone size: many
J gene: TRBJ2-2
V gene: TRBV4-2
D gene: NA
CDR3 DNA: TGTGCCAGCAGCCAAGGGTTCCGGCGGGGGAACACCGGGGAGCTGTTTTTT
CDR3 protein: CASSQGFRRGNTGELFF

clone size: many
J gene: TRBJ2-2
V gene: TRBV28
D gene: TRBD1
CDR3 DNA: TGTGCCAGCAGCAGGACAGGGATCACCGGGGAGCTGTTTTTT
CDR3 protein: CASSRTGITGELFF

clone size: many
J gene: TRBJ2-1
V gene: TRBV29-1
D gene: TRBD1
CDR3 DNA: TGCAGCGGTCCCGGGACAGGGGCACCGGATGAGCAGTTCTTC
CDR3 protein: CSGPGTGAPDEQFF

clone size: many
J gene: TRBJ2-1
V gene: TRBV20-1
D gene: TRBD2
CDR3 DNA: TGCAGTGCTAGAGTTTCTCAGACTAGCGGGAGTTACAATGAGCAGTTCTTC
CDR3 protein: CSARVSQTSGSYNEQFF

clone size: many
J gene: TRBJ2-3
V gene: TRBV5-1
D gene: NA
CDR3 DNA: TGCGCCAGCAGCTTACCTAAAGCTGGTAGCACAGATACGCAGTATTTT
CDR3 protein: CASSLPKAGSTDTQYF

clone size: many
J gene: TRBJ2-1
V gene: TRBV3-2
D gene: NA
CDR3 DNA: TGTGCCAGCAGCCGAACCGGGACTAGGCTGAACAATGAGCAGTTCTTC
CDR3 protein: CASSRTGTRLNNEQFF

clone size: many
J gene: TRBJ2-5
V gene: TRBV20-1
D gene: TRBD1
CDR3 DNA: TGCAGTGCTAGACTCACAGGGGGCGTGGAAGAGACCCAGTACTTC
CDR3 protein: CSARLTGGVEETQYF

clone size: NA
J gene: TRBJ2-3
V gene: TRBV2
D gene: TRBD1
CDR3 DNA: TGTGCCAGCAGTCTCGACAGGGTCACAGATACGCAGTATTTT
CDR3 protein: CASSLDRVTDTQYF

clone size: many
J gene: TRBJ1-1
V gene: TRBV5-5
D gene: NA
CDR3 DNA: TGTGCCAGCAACTTGGGTGGGGTGTTTGGCCAGAACACTGAAGCTTTCTTT
CDR3 protein: CASNLGGVFGQNTEAFF

clone size: many
J gene: TRBJ1-5
V gene: TRBV27
D gene: NA
CDR3 DNA: TGTGCCAGCAGTCGTACAGGGAGCAATCAGCCCCAGCATTTT
CDR3 protein: CASSRTGSNQPQHF

clone size: many
J gene: TRBJ2-5
V gene: TRBV15
D gene: NA
CDR3 DNA: TGTGCCACCAGCAGCCCTGGTTGGCAGGGGCAAGAGACCCAGTACTTC
CDR3 protein: CATSSPGWQGQETQYF

clone size: few
J gene: TRBJ2-1
V gene: TRBV15
D gene: NA
CDR3 DNA: TGTGCCACCAGCAACGGACAAGGGAGACTGTTCTTC
CDR3 protein: CATSNGQGRLFF

clone size: many
J gene: TRBJ1-6
V gene: TRBV18
D gene: NA
CDR3 DNA: TGTGCCAGCTCAAACTCAGATAATTCACCCCTCCACTTT
CDR3 protein: CASSNSDNSPLHF

clone size: many
J gene: TRBJ2-5
V gene: TRBV7-2
D gene: NA
CDR3 DNA: TGTGCCAGCAGCTTAGTAGATAGGGCAGTCCAAGAGACCCAGTACTTC
CDR3 protein: CASSLVDRAVQETQYF

clone size: many
J gene: TRBJ1-1
V gene: TRBV2
D gene: NA
CDR3 DNA: TGTGCCAGCAGTGAAGGGGCGAACACTGAAGCTTTCTTT
CDR3 protein: CASSEGANTEAFF

clone size: NA
J gene: TRBJ1-4
V gene: TRBV6-1
D gene: NA
CDR3 DNA: TGTGCCAGCAGTGAAGCCCCAGGGGTACGTGAAAAACTGTTTTTT
CDR3 protein: CASSEAPGVREKLFF

clone size: NA
J gene: TRBJ2-7
V gene: TRBV24-1
D gene: TRBD1
CDR3 DNA: TGTGCCACCAGTGACCCCGGACAGGGGTACGAGCAGTACTTC
CDR3 protein: CATSDPGQGYEQYF

clone size: many
J gene: TRBJ2-1
V gene: TRBV9
D gene: NA
CDR3 DNA: TGTGCCAGCAGCTCACGGGGTGAGCAGTTCTTC
CDR3 protein: CASSSRGEQFF

clone size: few
J gene: TRBJ2-7
V gene: TRBV20-1
D gene: TRBD2
CDR3 DNA: TGCAGTGAATTGCGGGAGGGCAACGAGCAGTACTTC
CDR3 protein: CSELREGNEQYF

clone size: many
J gene: TRBJ2-2
V gene: TRBV7-9
D gene: NA
CDR3 DNA: TGTGCCAGCAGCTCCATGCTTGACACCGGGGAGCTGTTTTTT
CDR3 protein: CASSSMLDTGELFF

clone size: many
J gene: TRBJ2-7
V gene: TRBV9
D gene: NA
CDR3 DNA: TGTGCCAGCAGCGTAGTCCCCCGGGCTTTATTCTACGAGCAGTACTTC
CDR3 protein: CASSVVPRALFYEQYF

clone size: once
J gene: TRBJ2-1
V gene: TRBV7-9
D gene: TRBD2
CDR3 DNA: TGTGCCAGCAGCCCCCCCGGGACCGGGACTAGCGGGGGAAATGAGCAGTTCTTC
CDR3 protein: CASSPPGTGTSGGNEQFF

clone size: many
J gene: TRBJ1-1
V gene: TRBV6-1
D gene: NA
CDR3 DNA: TGTGCCAGCAGTGAAGCGCGGTCGACGGGGGCTTTCTTT
CDR3 protein: CASSEARSTGAFF

clone size: many
J gene: TRBJ2-1
V gene: TRBV28
D gene: TRBD2
CDR3 DNA: TGTGCCAGCAAACTGACTAGCGGGAGGGCCGCGGACAATGAGCAGTTCTTC
CDR3 protein: CASKLTSGRAADNEQFF

clone size: many
J gene: TRBJ2-3
V gene: TRBV6-1
D gene: TRBD1
CDR3 DNA: TGTGCCAGCAGGCGGACAGGGGGCACAGATACGCAGTATTTT
CDR3 protein: CASRRTGGTDTQYF

clone size: many
J gene: TRBJ1-2
V gene: TRBV7-9
D gene: TRBD1
CDR3 DNA: TGTGCCAGCAGCCCAGGGACAGCCTTCTATGGCTACACCTTC
CDR3 protein: CASSPGTAFYGYTF

clone size: many
J gene: TRBJ1-1
V gene: TRBV9
D gene: NA
CDR3 DNA: TGTGCCAGCAGCGTAGGGGATAGGAACACTGAAGCTTTCTTT
CDR3 protein: CASSVGDRNTEAFF

clone size: NA
J gene: TRBJ2-2
V gene: TRBV5-4
D gene: NA
CDR3 DNA: TGTGCCAGCAGCACAGGGGGCCTCGTGGTGGGAGCGGGAGGGCCCTACACCGGGGAGCTGTTTTTT
CDR3 protein: CASSTGGLVVGAGGPYTGELFF

clone size: many
J gene: TRBJ2-7
V gene: TRBV6-5
D gene: NA
CDR3 DNA: TGTGCCAGCAGTTACTCGATGGGGCGTTCCACTGGCGAGCAGTACTTC
CDR3 protein: CASSYSMGRSTGEQYF

clone size: many
J gene: TRBJ1-1
V gene: TRBV3-1
D gene: TRBD1
CDR3 DNA: TGTGCCAGCAGCCACGCCGGGACAGGGACTGCTTTCTTT
CDR3 protein: CASSHAGTGTAFF

clone size: NA
J gene: TRBJ2-4
V gene: TRBV10-1
D gene: TRBD2
CDR3 DNA: TGCGCCAGCAGTGACCCTAGCGGGAGAGACATTCAGTACTTC
CDR3 protein: CASSDPSGRDIQYF

clone size: many
J gene: TRBJ2-2
V gene: TRBV12-5
D gene: NA
CDR3 DNA: TGTGCTAGTGGTAACCTACAGCCCACCGGGGAGCTGTTTTTT
CDR3 protein: CASGNLQPTGELFF

clone size: many
J gene: TRBJ2-1
V gene: TRBV14
D gene: TRBD2
CDR3 DNA: TGTGCCAGCAGCCAATGGGGACTAGCGCTTACCTACAATGAGCAGTTCTTC
CDR3 protein: CASSQWGLALTYNEQFF

clone size: many
J gene: TRBJ1-5
V gene: TRBV5-1
D gene: TRBD1
CDR3 DNA: TGCGCCAGCAGCTTGGATGGGACAGGGGTTCAGCCCCAGCATTTT
CDR3 protein: CASSLDGTGVQPQHF

clone size: many
J gene: TRBJ2-7
V gene: TRBV30
D gene: TRBD2
CDR3 DNA: TGTGCCTGGAGTTGGGGGGGCGAGCAGTACTTC
CDR3 protein: CAWSWGGEQYF

clone size: NA
J gene: TRBJ2-7
V gene: TRBV19
D gene: NA
CDR3 DNA: TGTGCCAGTAGTATAGTCGGTCACAGGTGGATGTCCGAGCAGTACTTC
CDR3 protein: CASSIVGHRWMSEQYF

clone size: many
J gene: TRBJ2-7
V gene: TRBV6-1
D gene: NA
CDR3 DNA: TGTGCCAGCAGTTATCCAGCACATGGGTCTAGCGAGTACTACGAGCAGTACTTC
CDR3 protein: CASSYPAHGSSEYYEQYF

clone size: many
J gene: TRBJ2-2
V gene: TRBV18
D gene: NA
CDR3 DNA: TGTGCCAGCTCACCACCGTCCGGGACCGGGGAGCTGTTTTTT
CDR3 protein: CASSPPSGTGELFF

clone size: many
J gene: TRBJ1-1
V gene: TRBV12-5
D gene: NA
CDR3 DNA: TGTGCTAGTGGTTTGGGGGACACTGAAGCTTTCTTT
CDR3 protein: CASGLGDTEAFF

clone size: many
J gene: TRBJ2-3
V gene: TRBV7-9
D gene: NA
CDR3 DNA: TGTGCCAGCACCTCTAACACAGATACGCAGTATTTT
CDR3 protein: CASTSNTDTQYF

clone size: NA
J gene: TRBJ2-7
V gene: TRBV12-3/TRBV12-4
D gene: TRBD2
CDR3 DNA: TGTGCCAGCAGTTTGGGGAGGGGCGGAAACTACGAGCAGTACTTC
CDR3 protein: CASSLGRGGNYEQYF